The 29 T cell receptor beta chains below were found in one sample sequenced in a study of spatial heterogeneity in lung cancer. Their antigens are not known. Study results and limitations: Mutation tallies in tumors tracked expanded intratumoral alpha and beta TCR counts.

TCRdb redid the calling of the 5' RACE reads with MiXCR, one entry per CDR3 protein. The sample has approximately 94,000 distinct CDR3 sequences, under 4.5% seen once. Documented time point: sample taken at primary tumor resection. The input for sequencing was lung tumor tissue, taken at surgery. Receptors were obtained from a male donor with early-stage non-small cell lung cancer.

This clonotype was counted many times. The chain combines TRBV4-1 with TRBJ1-4, with D unresolved. Germline lookup yields CDR1 MGHRA and CDR2 YSYEKL. V lost 4 bases, J lost 8 bases, and 11 bases lay in between. The CDR3 sequence is 13 residues long. The CDR3 is CASSLVIPEKLFF. The CDR3 nucleotides read TGCGCCAGCAGCCTAGTAATTCCCGAAAAACTGTTTTTT.

In its sample, this clonotype was seen a few times. The J gene is TRBJ2-7, the V gene TRBV10-2; weak D call: TRBD2 (6 bases). The CDR3 has 15 amino acids. The V gene's germline CDR1 is WSHSY and CDR2 SAAADI. Trimming removed 6 bases at V and 2 bases at J, with 17 bases between. The CDR3: CASRQGLSSAYEQYF. The CDR3 region has the DNA TGCGCCAGCAGGCAAGGCCTGTCTAGCGCCTACGAGCAGTACTTC.

In this sample, this clonotype turned up many times. The gene calls are TRBV10-3 and TRBJ1-2; the D is unclear. Germline V lookup: CDR1 ENHRY, CDR2 SYGVKD. Between the trimmed V and J ends, which lost 4 bases and 4 bases, there was a span of 25 bases. This CDR3 has 18 residues. DNA of the CDR3: TGTGCCATCAGTGGGATCTTGGAAATCCGACCAGCTTCCTATGGCTACACCTTC. Its protein is CAISGILEIRPASYGYTF.

This clonotype showed up many times. The chain links TRBV6-5 to TRBJ1-5; maybe TRBD1 (6 bases). Looked up from germline, CDR1 is MNHEY and CDR2 is SVGAGI. The CDR3 is 13 amino acids. Trimming removed 2 bases from V and 7 bases from J, with 9 bases in between. For the CDR3, the DNA is TGTGCCAGCAGTTACCACAGGGACCAGCCCCAGCATTTT. Amino acids: CASSYHRDQPQHF.

This clonotype was picked up many times. J is TRBJ2-7 and V is TRBV29-1; tentative D call: TRBD2 (7 bases). V was clipped by 1 base and J by 3 bases, with 13 bases between them. CDR3 size: 14 residues. CDR1 is SQVTM, CDR2 ANQGSEA, per germline. In DNA form, the CDR3 reads TGCAGCGTTGAAGTCGGGGGGCCCCACTACGAGCAGTACTTC. Translated: CSVEVGGPHYEQYF.

A word on this clonotype: This clone may be a read error of a much larger clone one base away. The CDR3 here is CASSPVMAIRGGEQSF. CDR3 DNA: TGCGCCAGCAGCCCCGTTATGGCGATCCGGGGCGGTGAGCAGTCCTTC. V and J are TRBV5-1 and TRBJ2-1; D may be TRBD1 or TRBD2 (5 bases each). The CDR3 runs 16 residues. Germline V gene data show CDR1 as SGHRS and CDR2 as YFSETQ.

This clonotype came up many times. The J gene is TRBJ2-2, the V gene TRBV20-1; the match to TRBD1 covers 9 bases. This CDR3 comprises 17 residues. The ends lost 4 bases at V and 4 bases at J; junction bases unmatched: 13. The germline gives CDR1 DFQATT, CDR2 SNEGSKA (reference sequence). The CDR3, as DNA: TGCAGTGCTATACAACTACAGGGGGCGCGGGGCACCGGGGAGCTGTTTTTT. It translates to CSAIQLQGARGTGELFF.

Many counts were recorded for this clonotype. This chain connects TRBV10-1 to TRBJ2-3; 9 nucleotides line up with TRBD2. The junction had 5 bases not matched to a gene; V was cut back by 3 bases and J by 1 base. The CDR3 is 16 amino acids. The germline gives CDR1 WNHNN, CDR2 SYGVQD (reference sequence). The CDR3 loop reads CASSEVAGVGTDTQYF. The CDR3 DNA follows: TGCGCCAGCAGTGAAGTAGCGGGAGTTGGCACAGATACGCAGTATTTT.

This clonotype came up many times. The chain links TRBV20-1 to TRBJ2-7, with 11 bases lining up with TRBD2. The CDR3 runs 16 residues. Germline V gene data show CDR1 as DFQATT and CDR2 as SNEGSKA (reference sequence). V was clipped by 3 bases and J by 5 bases; unmatched bases: 12. In nucleotides, the CDR3 is TGCAGTGCTAGGAACATAGCGGGAGGGGCCCCACACGAGCAGTACTTC. Translation gives CSARNIAGGAPHEQYF.

This clonotype showed up many times. The V and J genes are TRBV20-1 and TRBJ2-5, with TRBD2 identical over 12 bases. Germline CDR1 reads DFQATT; CDR2 reads SNEGSKA (reference sequence). V trimming: 2 bases; J trimming: 2 bases; junction bases outside the gene matches: 3. CDR3 length: 15 residues. The CDR3 DNA reads TGCAGTGCTAGACGACTAGCGGGGGAGCAAGAGACCCAGTACTTC. Its translation: CSARRLAGEQETQYF.

The table lists this clonotype with many counts. The V and J genes are TRBV4-2 and TRBJ2-1; 8 bases match TRBD2. CDR1 and CDR2 from the germline V gene are LGHNA and YNFKEQ. V lost 2 bases to trimming and J lost 6 bases; unmatched junction nucleotides: 12. The CDR3 consists of 17 residues. The CDR3 coding sequence is TGTGCCAGCAGCCAACAGGCGGGGACTAGGAACTTCAATGAGCAGTTCTTC. It encodes CASSQQAGTRNFNEQFF.

In its sample, this clonotype was seen many times. V is TRBV5-1 and J is TRBJ2-7; D could derive from TRBD1 or TRBD2 (5 bases each). The CDR3 length is 15 residues. V was cut by 6 bases and J by 3 bases, with 19 bases left in between. CDR1 and CDR2 from the germline V gene are SGHRS and YFSETQ. The CDR3 DNA reads as TGCGCCAGCACCTCAATCACCGGGACGGTCTACGAGCAGTACTTC. Protein sequence: CASTSITGTVYEQYF.

The sample holds many counts of this clonotype. This rearrangement joins TRBV28 to TRBJ1-3; no reliable D call. V was trimmed by 5 bases and J by 3 bases, leaving 17 bases between them. The CDR3 contains 16 residues. Germline-derived CDR1 and CDR2 are MDHEN and SYDVKM. Here the CDR3 reads CASSPGIGLGGNTIYF. In DNA, the CDR3 is TGTGCCAGCAGTCCGGGGATTGGGCTCGGTGGAAACACCATATATTTT.

This clonotype has a count of ten or more. The chain couples TRBV12-1 to TRBJ1-6; no check of the table's D call, TRBD1, against the DNA was made. TRBV12-1 is designated a pseudogene. The CDR3 contains 18 residues. The CDR3 bases are TGTGCCAGCAGCTTCGATAGGGGCACGTGGAAACGTAATTCACCCCTCCACTTT. Protein product: CASSFDRGTWKRNSPLHF.

This clonotype has at least ten counts. This chain uses TRBV9 with TRBJ1-2; D is uncertain. The CDR3 length is 15 residues. The V gene's germline CDR1 is SGDLS and CDR2 YYNGEE. The V and J ends lost 5 bases and 2 bases respectively, with 16 bases between them. The CDR3 DNA reads TGTGCCAGCAGTGAGGATGGGGATGGAAACTATGGCTACACCTTC. Translation: CASSEDGDGNYGYTF.

This chain joins TRBV5-1 and TRBJ2-7; D assignment may be TRBD1 or TRBD2 (5 bases each). V lost 4 bases, J lost 3 bases, and 14 bases lay in between. CDR1 and CDR2 from the germline V gene are SGHRS and YFSETQ. The CDR3 spans 14 residues. CDR3 nucleotide sequence: TGCGCCAGCAGCCCGGGGCGCGGTAACTACGAGCAGTACTTC. Translation: CASSPGRGNYEQYF.

In its sample, this clonotype was seen many times. The rearrangement links TRBV3-1 to TRBJ2-1; 7 positions agree with TRBD2. CDR3 size: 16 residues. Germline V CDR1 and CDR2: LGHDT, YNNKEL (reference sequence). V shed 4 bases, J shed 0 bases, and the junction held 6 bases outside the gene matches. CDR3 sequence: CASSPTLADSYNEQFF. The DNA for the CDR3 is TGTGCCAGCAGCCCAACTCTAGCGGACTCCTACAATGAGCAGTTCTTC.

This clonotype appeared many times. The chain joins TRBV5-5 to TRBJ2-2, with 8 bases lining up with TRBD2. Germline V gives CDR1 SGHKS, CDR2 YYEKEE (reference sequence). With V trimmed by 6 bases and J by 5 bases, 6 bases remained unmatched. The CDR3 runs 14 residues. CDR3 residues: CASTRTSNTGELFF. As DNA, the CDR3 is TGTGCCAGCACCAGGACTAGCAATACCGGGGAGCTGTTTTTT.

V and J are TRBV18 and TRBJ2-7, with TRBD2 matching 11 bases. CDR3 size: 13 residues. With V trimmed by 4 bases and J by 7 bases, 3 bases remained unmatched. CDR1 and CDR2 (germline): KGHSH, LQKENI. Here the CDR3 DNA reads TGTGCCAGCTCACTAGCGGGAGGGCGTGAGCAGTACTTC. This translates into CASSLAGGREQYF.

This clonotype was seen repeatedly, ten times or more. This sequence joins TRBV12-3 or TRBV12-4 and TRBJ2-7; D might be TRBD1 (5 bases). V was pared by 7 bases and J by 3 bases, with 16 bases between. There are 14 residues in the CDR3. The DNA for the CDR3 is TGTGCCAGCACCCTGGGGCTAGAAAGCTACGAGCAGTACTTC. Residues: CASTLGLESYEQYF.

This clonotype was picked up a small number of times. The chain couples TRBV5-1 to TRBJ2-5; maybe TRBD1 (6 bases). Germline CDR1 reads SGHRS; CDR2 reads YFSETQ. The CDR3 runs 14 residues. V shed 7 bases and J shed 1 base, with 14 bases lying between them. The CDR3 protein is CASGTGLGQETQYF. The DNA of the CDR3 is TGCGCCAGCGGTACAGGGCTTGGCCAAGAGACCCAGTACTTC.

The sample holds many counts of this clonotype. In nucleotides, the CDR3 is TGTGCCATCTCCCAGACCGGGGAGCTGTTTTTT. Its translation is CAISQTGELFF. The chain carries TRBV10-3 and TRBJ2-2; D is unresolved. The CDR3 loop spans 11 amino acids. V gave up 8 bases and J gave up 5 bases, with 6 bases separating them. Germline lookup yields CDR1 ENHRY and CDR2 SYGVKD.

There are many counts of this clonotype. The V gene is TRBV11-2, the J gene TRBJ2-1; D is unresolved. Trimming pared 0 bases from V and 5 bases from J, leaving 11 bases between. Germline CDR1 and CDR2: SGHAT and FQNNGV. The CDR3 covers 15 residues. Written as DNA, the CDR3 is TGTGCCAGCAGCTTAGATTCCGGCCATCACAATGAGCAGTTCTTC. This gives the protein CASSLDSGHHNEQFF. The whole variable domain, filled in from reference TRBV11-2 and TRBJ2-1, reads EAGVAQSPRYKIIEKRQSVAFWCNPISGHATLYWYQQILGQGPKLLIQFQNNGVVDDSQLPKDRFSAERLKGVDSTLKIQPAKLEDSAVYLCASSLDSGHHNEQFFGPGTRLTVL.

This clonotype was picked up many times. This chain links TRBV9 with TRBJ1-3; D is unclear. Germline loops: CDR1 SGDLS, CDR2 YYNGEE. The CDR3 consists of 12 residues. Trimming removed 0 bases at V and 4 bases at J, with 2 bases between. The CDR3 DNA sequence: TGTGCCAGCAGCGTAGAAGGAAACACCATATATTTT. This codes for CASSVEGNTIYF. Full variable domain (remainder filled in from reference TRBV9 and TRBJ1-3): DSGVTQTPKHLITATGQRVTLRCSPRSGDLSVYWYQQSLDQGLQFLIQYYNGEERAKGNILERFSAQQFPDLHSELNLSSLELGDSALYFCASSVEGNTIYFGEGSWLTVV.

This clonotype came up many times. The chain has TRBV29-1 and TRBJ2-5; no reliable D call. CDR1 SQVTM and CDR2 ANQGSEA come from the germline V gene. The ends were cut back, 5 bases at V and 3 bases at J, with 7 bases in the middle. The CDR3 is 11 amino acids. The CDR3 DNA reads as TGCAGCGTTTCAGAGGAAGAGACCCAGTACTTC. Translated: CSVSEEETQYF.

This clonotype was observed at least ten times. The J gene is TRBJ2-3, the V gene TRBV28; the D gene is possibly TRBD2 (6 bases). Germline V gene data show CDR1 as MDHEN and CDR2 as SYDVKM. Trimming took off 3 bases at V and 4 bases at J, with 14 bases between the two ends. This CDR3 region has 15 residues. As DNA, the CDR3 is TGTGCCAGCAGTTTTGGCGGGATAAGGGCAGATACGCAGTATTTT. Translating gives CASSFGGIRADTQYF.

In this sample, this clonotype turned up many times. The genes are TRBV12-3 or TRBV12-4 and TRBJ1-5, with 8 bases lining up with TRBD1. The CDR3 is made up of 17 amino acids. V dropped 3 bases and J dropped 0; count of bases not matched to a gene: 7. The chain's CDR3 is CASSFGTGLYSNQPQHF. The CDR3 DNA sequence: TGTGCCAGCAGTTTCGGGACAGGACTATATAGCAATCAGCCCCAGCATTTT.

This clonotype was counted ten times or more. The chain combines TRBV2 with TRBJ1-5; D is perhaps TRBD1 (5 bases). The V gene's germline CDR1 is SNHLY and CDR2 FYNNEI. This CDR3 contains 13 residues. V lost 4 bases and J 6 bases, leaving 10 bases between the germline ends. In DNA form, the CDR3 reads TGTGCCAGCAGTGTAGAGGGGATTCAGCCCCAGCATTTT. Its translation: CASSVEGIQPQHF. The full variable domain, in which reference TRBV2 and TRBJ1-5 provide the parts outside the CDR3, is EPEVTQTPSHQVTQMGQEVILRCVPISNHLYFYWYRQILGQKVEFLVSFYNNEISEKSEIFDDQFSVERPDGSNFTLKIRSTKLEDSAMYFCASSVEGIQPQHFGDGTRLSIL.

This clonotype appeared a few times. J is TRBJ2-5 and V is TRBV11-2, with TRBD2 identical over 11 bases. This CDR3 has 16 amino acids. Losses at the gene ends were 5 bases for V and 2 bases for J; bases not matched to a gene: 7. Germline lookup yields CDR1 SGHAT and CDR2 FQNNGV. The CDR3 DNA reads TGTGCCAGCAGCCCCGGGACTAGCGGCACTCAAGAGACCCAGTACTTC. Its protein is CASSPGTSGTQETQYF. The full variable domain, with the rest looked up from reference TRBV11-2 and TRBJ2-5, is EAGVAQSPRYKIIEKRQSVAFWCNPISGHATLYWYQQILGQGPKLLIQFQNNGVVDDSQLPKDRFSAERLKGVDSTLKIQPAKLEDSAVYLCASSPGTSGTQETQYFGPGTRLLVL.